The rows below give T cell receptor beta chains drawn from one sample of a study of cytomegalovirus exposure and HLA in healthy donors. Repertoires were generated with immunoSEQ multiplex PCR, while TCRdb's copy carries only in-frame clones and drops some. Of under 200,000 clones in the sample, roughly 85% were seen once. Material for sequencing was PBMCs. The source is a male donor in good health and CMV-seronegative. Each CDR3 is given with its conserved first and last residue. D genes are given only for firm matches. Clone size is shown for a subset of rows, as once, few, many or a class of expanded clone.

d_call j_call clone_size v_call cdr3_aa cdr3_nt
TRBD2 TRBJ2-7 . TRBV5-1 CASSSLAGGRYEQYF TGCGCCAGCAGCTCGCTAGCGGGAGGGCGGTACGAGCAGTACTTC
TRBD1 TRBJ1-2 . TRBV15 CATSRDGRTGDGYTF TGTGCCACCAGCAGAGATGGTAGGACAGGCGATGGCTACACCTTC
TRBD1 TRBJ2-3 . TRBV5-1 CASSLYDRVPDTQYF TGCGCCAGCAGCTTGTACGACAGGGTCCCAGATACGCAGTATTTT
TRBD1 TRBJ1-1 . TRBV28 CASSIPGGMSTEAFF TGTGCCAGCAGTATTCCAGGGGGGATGAGCACTGAAGCTTTCTTT
. TRBJ1-5 . TRBV28 CASSSWAQPQHF TGTGCCAGCAGTTCATGGGCTCAGCCCCAGCATTTT
. TRBJ2-7 . TRBV6-5 CASSYQAEGYEQYF TGTGCCAGCAGTTACCAGGCGGAGGGTTACGAGCAGTACTTC
TRBD1 TRBJ1-5 . TRBV28 CASRDSHQPQHF TGTGCCAGCCGGGACAGTCATCAGCCCCAGCATTTT
. TRBJ1-1 . TRBV7-9 CASSLNRDTEAFF TGTGCCAGCAGCTTAAACAGGGACACTGAAGCTTTCTTT
TRBD2 TRBJ2-3 . TRBV7-2 CASSPWWRGRVGTDTQYF TGTGCCAGCAGCCCCTGGTGGCGCGGGAGGGTCGGCACAGATACGCAGTATTTT
. TRBJ2-2 . TRBV12-5 CASGLALGRGRNTGELFF TGTGCTAGTGGTTTGGCCCTAGGGCGGGGGCGAAACACCGGGGAGCTGTTTTTT
TRBD1 TRBJ1-1 . TRBV15 CATSRATGTGVQLFQAFF TGTGCCACCAGCAGAGCAACCGGGACAGGGGTCCAGTTGTTTCAAGCTTTCTTT
. TRBJ1-4 . TRBV28 CASSFRGFGKLFF TGTGCCAGCAGTTTCCGGGGGTTCGGAAAACTGTTTTTT
. TRBJ2-2 . TRBV11-3 CASSLGGDPNTGELFF TGTGCCAGCAGCTTAGGGGGGGATCCGAACACCGGGGAGCTGTTTTTT
. TRBJ1-4 . TRBV27 CASSLARGEKLFF TGTGCCAGCAGTTTGGCAAGGGGAGAAAAACTGTTTTTT
TRBD1 TRBJ2-7 . TRBV7-9 CASSLVGQGGYEQYF TGTGCCAGCAGCTTAGTAGGACAGGGAGGCTACGAGCAGTACTTC
TRBD1 TRBJ1-2 . TRBV7-2 CASSLEPGDSAYGYTF TGTGCCAGCAGCTTAGAGCCCGGGGACAGCGCCTATGGCTACACCTTC
TRBD1 TRBJ1-2 . TRBV7-9 CASSLGQVYGYTF TGTGCCAGCAGCTTGGGACAGGTATACGGCTACACCTTC
TRBD1 TRBJ1-1 . TRBV19 CASSATGTGMTEAFF TGTGCCAGTAGTGCAACCGGGACAGGGATGACTGAAGCTTTCTTT
TRBD2 TRBJ2-2 . TRBV27 CASSKAGGSGTGELFF TGTGCCAGCAGTAAAGCGGGAGGGAGTGGCACCGGGGAGCTGTTTTTT
. TRBJ2-7 . TRBV5-1 CASSLGGIYEQYF TGCGCCAGCAGCTTGGGCGGGATTTACGAGCAGTACTTC
TRBD2 TRBJ2-7 . TRBV11-2 CASSTTSWALGSYEQYF TGTGCCAGCAGCACGACTAGCTGGGCATTGGGCTCCTACGAGCAGTACTTC
. TRBJ2-7 . TRBV6-1 CASSEAGAGSYEQYF TGTGCCAGCAGTGAAGCGGGAGCGGGCTCCTACGAGCAGTACTTC
. TRBJ1-2 . TRBV6-1 CASLQFNYGYTF TGTGCCAGCTTACAGTTTAACTATGGCTACACCTTC
. TRBJ2-1 few TRBV6-6 CASSYSSAPDEQFF TGTGCCAGCAGTTACTCGAGTGCACCCGATGAGCAGTTCTTC
. TRBJ1-5 . TRBV5-1 CASSKTGSNQPQHF TGCGCCAGCAGCAAGACAGGTAGTAATCAGCCCCAGCATTTT
. TRBJ2-2 few TRBV4-1 CASSQPTLVGARGVAGELFF TGCGCCAGCAGCCAGCCTACCCTAGTGGGGGCGAGGGGTGTGGCCGGGGAGCTGTTTTTT
. TRBJ1-1 . TRBV30 CAWSVIWRQDTEAFF TGTGCCTGGAGTGTAATTTGGCGTCAGGACACTGAAGCTTTCTTT
TRBD2 TRBJ2-7 . TRBV29-1 CSVGLAGTSYEQYF TGCAGCGTTGGGCTAGCGGGAACCTCCTACGAGCAGTACTTC
. TRBJ2-5 . TRBV9 CASSPRETQYF TGTGCCAGCAGCCCACGGGAGACCCAGTACTTC
. TRBJ2-7 . TRBV5-4 CASSLGGGPYEQYF TGTGCCAGCAGCTTAGGGGGAGGGCCATACGAGCAGTACTTC
TRBD2 TRBJ2-1 . TRBV7-9 CASSPGLGGESYNEQFF TGTGCCAGCAGCCCAGGACTAGGAGGGGAGTCCTACAATGAGCAGTTCTTC
. TRBJ2-5 . TRBV5-1 CASSRGTALEGTQYF TGCGCCAGCAGCCGCGGGACGGCCTTAGAGGGGACCCAGTACTTC
. TRBJ2-7 . TRBV19 CASSIGGGPYEQYF TGTGCCAGTAGTATTGGGGGGGGGCCCTACGAGCAGTACTTC
TRBD1 TRBJ2-7 . TRBV2 CASGDRVEDEQYF TGTGCCAGCGGGGACAGGGTTGAGGACGAGCAGTACTTC
TRBD2 TRBJ2-4 few TRBV6-5 CASSRGTSGSQYF TGTGCCAGCAGTAGAGGGACTAGCGGGAGTCAGTACTTC
. TRBJ1-2 few TRBV10-1 CASSEYRAFGYTF TGCGCCAGCAGTGAGTACCGAGCTTTCGGCTACACCTTC
. TRBJ2-5 . TRBV9 CASSVGLGTGSRYQETQYF TGTGCCAGCAGCGTAGGTCTCGGCACGGGGAGTCGGTACCAAGAGACCCAGTACTTC
TRBD1 TRBJ1-2 . TRBV11-2 CASSTAFGQGEGYTF TGTGCCAGCAGCACTGCCTTTGGACAGGGCGAGGGCTACACCTTC
. TRBJ2-1 . TRBV6-1 CASSKTGSSYNEQFF TGTGCCAGCAGTAAGACGGGAAGCTCCTACAATGAGCAGTTCTTC
TRBD1 TRBJ1-2 . TRBV6-5 CASSYSTGGAHYGYTF TGTGCCAGCAGTTACTCAACAGGGGGCGCTCACTATGGCTACACCTTC
. TRBJ1-1 . TRBV20-1 CSATGQFEAFF TGCAGTGCAACCGGACAGTTTGAAGCTTTCTTT
. TRBJ1-1 . TRBV29-1 CSVVRPEAFF TGCAGCGTTGTCCGTCCCGAAGCTTTCTTT
. TRBJ1-1 . TRBV7-9 CASSFTLDREAFF TGTGCCAGCAGCTTCACACTCGACAGAGAAGCTTTCTTT
. TRBJ2-1 . TRBV7-9 CSSRLETYNEQFF TGTTCCAGCAGACTAGAGACCTACAATGAGCAGTTCTTC
TRBD2 TRBJ2-3 . TRBV19 CASSPWTSVTDTQYF TGTGCCAGTAGTCCATGGACTAGCGTTACCGATACGCAGTATTTT
TRBD1 TRBJ1-1 few TRBV5-1 CASSLAGGYTEAFF TGCGCCAGCAGCTTGGCAGGGGGGTACACTGAAGCTTTCTTT
. TRBJ2-5 . TRBV6-5 CASSYTGSGKTQYF TGTGCCAGCAGTTATACAGGGTCGGGGAAGACCCAGTACTTC
. TRBJ2-5 . TRBV7-2 CASSLVRSGNTQYF TGTGCCAGCAGCTTAGTGCGTAGCGGAAACACCCAGTACTTC